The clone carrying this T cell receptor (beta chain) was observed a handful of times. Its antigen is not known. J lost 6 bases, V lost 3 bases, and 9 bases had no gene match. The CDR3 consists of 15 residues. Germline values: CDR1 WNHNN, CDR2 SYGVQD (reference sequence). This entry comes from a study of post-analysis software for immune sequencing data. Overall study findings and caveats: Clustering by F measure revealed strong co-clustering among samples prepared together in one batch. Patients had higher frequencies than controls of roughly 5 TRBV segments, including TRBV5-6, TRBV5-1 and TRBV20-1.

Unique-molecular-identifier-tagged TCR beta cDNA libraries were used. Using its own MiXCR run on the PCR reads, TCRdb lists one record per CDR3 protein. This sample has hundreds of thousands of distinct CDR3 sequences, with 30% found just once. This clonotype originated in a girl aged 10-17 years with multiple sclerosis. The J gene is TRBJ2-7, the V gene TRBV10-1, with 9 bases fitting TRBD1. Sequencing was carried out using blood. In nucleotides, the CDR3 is TGCGCCAGCAGTGATCGGGACAGGGTTTGGTCCGAGCAGTACTTC. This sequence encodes CASSDRDRVWSEQYF.